This T cell receptor (beta chain) was identified during a study of T-cell memory formation after mild COVID-19. Study results and limitations: Some clones that responded were present in memory (sampled pre-infection), which suggests cross-reactive memory joined. Mostly located in CM and EM were contracting CD4+ clones, with contracting CD8+ clones located in EMRA. CD4/CD8 balance held among clones contracting day 15 to 85, and later expanders leaned CD4+.

From 5'RACE with constant-segment primers came TCR alpha and TCR beta cDNA libraries that carried sample barcodes and UMIs. TCRdb redid the calling of the 5' RACE reads with MiXCR, one entry per CDR3 protein. The table includes approximately 350,000 distinct CDR3 sequences, 10% to 15% detected once. This clonotype was recorded many times. Its antigen is not known. The receptor comes from a man aged 18-30 years who had mild COVID-19 (a few samples of this study predate the infection). Cell type and time point are not known. Sequenced input: PBMCs or a T cell subset sorted from them (not recorded which).

The CDR3 loop is CASSLAPGEIADTQYF. The DNA of the CDR3 is TGTGCCAGCAGCTTAGCGCCCGGGGAGATCGCCGATACGCAGTATTTT. The rearrangement uses TRBV7-9 and TRBJ2-3; D is possibly TRBD2 (5 bases). The ends were cut back, 0 bases at V and 6 bases at J, with 16 bases in the middle. The CDR3 is 16 amino acids. CDR1 and CDR2 (germline): SEHNR, FQNEAQ (reference sequence).